Listed below are T cell receptor beta chains from one sample, sequenced in a study of blood T cell repertoires in COVID-19. Generated by immunoSEQ multiplex PCR, the TCRdb table keeps only in-frame clones and is missing some. The data show more than 150,000 clones, 94% seen once. The material sequenced was peripheral blood. These receptors originate from a man aged 30 to 45 with COVID-19, enrolled during active disease. Both conserved end residues are part of each CDR3. Fields, in order: V gene, D gene, J gene, clone size, CDR3 DNA, CDR3 protein. A D gene is named only where the DNA matches it firmly. Clone size is stated in some rows and not others, as once, few, many or a class when expanded.

>TRBV18|TRBD2|TRBJ2-1|.
TGTGCCAGCTCACCACTCCTAGCGGGGGACAATGAGCAGTTCTTC
CASSPLLAGDNEQFF
>TRBV6-4|TRBD1|TRBJ2-3|.
TGTGCCAGCAGGGAAACAGGGGAAGATACGCAGTATTTT
CASRETGEDTQYF
>TRBV7-3|.|TRBJ2-2|once
TGTGCCAGCAGCTTAACGTTCAGGGCTTCCGGGGAGCTGTTTTTT
CASSLTFRASGELFF
>TRBV5-4|TRBD2|TRBJ2-5|.
TGTGCCAGCAGCTTCCGACTAGCGGGGAACGATTGGGGGCTAGAGACCCAGTACTTC
CASSFRLAGNDWGLETQYF
>TRBV11-2|.|TRBJ2-1|.
TGTGCCAGCAGCCGAAAACCCACGGATGAGCAGTTCTTC
CASSRKPTDEQFF
>TRBV18|TRBD1|TRBJ1-2|.
TGTGCCAGCTCACACACCGGGACAGGAGTCTACTATGGCTACACCTTC
CASSHTGTGVYYGYTF
>TRBV5-1|TRBD1|TRBJ2-3|.
TGCGCCAGCAGCTTGGAACAGGGGGCTCCAGATACGCAGTATTTT
CASSLEQGAPDTQYF
>TRBV19|TRBD1|TRBJ1-1|.
TGTGCCAGTAGCCGGGACAGGGTGACTGAAGCTTTCTTT
CASSRDRVTEAFF
>TRBV2|.|TRBJ1-6|.
TGTGCCAGCACCCAAGAGGGATGGGCCTATAATTCACCCCTCCACTTT
CASTQEGWAYNSPLHF
>TRBV6-5|TRBD1|TRBJ1-2|once
TGTGCCAGCAGTTTGGGACAGGCTTGGAATGGCTACACCTTC
CASSLGQAWNGYTF
>TRBV11-2|.|TRBJ2-5|.
TGTGCCAGCAGCTTCCCCCGCGGCGGGGGCGAATGGGAGACCCAGTACTTC
CASSFPRGGGEWETQYF
>TRBV20-1|.|TRBJ2-1|.
TGCAGTGCTTGGACACTGAGTGAGCAGTTCTTC
CSAWTLSEQFF
>TRBV19|.|TRBJ1-6|few
TGTGCCAGTAGTATGAGTGAGGCGAGGAATTCACCCCTCCACTTT
CASSMSEARNSPLHF
>TRBV6-5|.|TRBJ1-2|.
TGTGCCAGCAGTTATAGTCGGTTGGCGGGTGGCTACACCTTC
CASSYSRLAGGYTF
>TRBV9|.|TRBJ2-2|once
TGTGCCAGCAGCGTAGCTAGCGAGGGAACCGGGGAGCTGTTTTTT
CASSVASEGTGELFF
>TRBV13|.|TRBJ1-2|.
TGTGCCAGCAGCTTAGGGGCCACGGGGAGTGGCTACACCTTC
CASSLGATGSGYTF
>TRBV7-3|TRBD1|TRBJ1-1|.
TGTGCCAGCAGCTCAGGGGGTAGGGACACTGAAGCTTTCTTT
CASSSGGRDTEAFF
>TRBV5-1|.|TRBJ1-1|.
TGCGCCAGCAGCTTGACAGCGGGAATGAACACTGAAGCTTTCTTT
CASSLTAGMNTEAFF
>TRBV9|.|TRBJ1-2|.
TGTGCCAGCAGCCGGGGGGGATCTATCCTGACTAACTATGGCTACACCTTC
CASSRGGSILTNYGYTF
>TRBV4-1|TRBD2|TRBJ2-1|.
TGCGCCAGCAGCCAAGTTGTATTAGCGGGGGACATATACAATGAGCAGTTCTTC
CASSQVVLAGDIYNEQFF
>TRBV5-4|.|TRBJ1-6|once
TGTGCCAGCAGCTTTCTGCAGGGCTCTAATTCACCCCTCCACTTT
CASSFLQGSNSPLHF
>TRBV4-1|.|TRBJ2-6|.
TGCGCCAGCAGCCAAGAGTGGGGCCGGTGGGGGGCCAACGTCCTGACTTTC
CASSQEWGRWGANVLTF
>TRBV4-1|TRBD1|TRBJ2-7|.
TGCGCCAGCAGCCAAGGGCAGGGGGACGAGCAGTACTTC
CASSQGQGDEQYF
>TRBV5-1|TRBD1|TRBJ1-2|.
TGCGCCAGCAGCTTCCAGGGGGCCTATGGCTACACCTTC
CASSFQGAYGYTF
>TRBV5-1|TRBD1|TRBJ1-1|.
TGCGCCAGCAGCCACGGACAGGTAGTCACTGAAGCTTTCTTT
CASSHGQVVTEAFF
>TRBV6-2/TRBV6-3|TRBD1|TRBJ2-1|.
TGTGCCAGCAGTTCCCCAGGGGGCCTAGCCTACAATGAGCAGTTCTTC
CASSSPGGLAYNEQFF
>TRBV3-1/TRBV3-2|TRBD2|TRBJ2-2|.
TGTGCCAGCAGCATCACTAGCGGGAACACCGGGGAGCTGTTTTTT
CASSITSGNTGELFF
>TRBV12-3/TRBV12-4|TRBD2|TRBJ2-5|.
TGTGCCAGCAGCCTAGCGGGGTTGGAGACCCAGTACTTC
CASSLAGLETQYF
>TRBV5-6|.|TRBJ1-3|.
TGTGCCAGCAGCTTGGCCGTTTTGGGCAGGGTTTACTCTGGAAACACCATATATTTT
CASSLAVLGRVYSGNTIYF
>TRBV5-4|.|TRBJ1-2|.
TGTGCCAGCAGCTTACGCTACAGGGACGGCTACACCTTC
CASSLRYRDGYTF
>TRBV18|.|TRBJ1-6|.
TGTGCCAGCTCACCAGGCGCAGGGGATTCACCCCTCCACTTT
CASSPGAGDSPLHF
>TRBV30|.|TRBJ1-5|.
TGTGCCTGGAGTCATCCGCGGCTGGATGGCAATCAGCCCCAGCATTTT
CAWSHPRLDGNQPQHF
>TRBV7-9|.|TRBJ1-4|.
TGTGCCAGCAGCTTGTTTTCGGGGGTTGATGAAAAACTGTTTTTT
CASSLFSGVDEKLFF
>TRBV6-5|.|TRBJ1-2|.
TGTGCCAGCAGTTACGGGGGGTGGCTTGGCTACACCTTC
CASSYGGWLGYTF
>TRBV9|.|TRBJ2-2|.
TGTGCCAGCAGACCCGGACAGTCCACCGGGGAGCTGTTTTTT
CASRPGQSTGELFF
>TRBV11-3|.|TRBJ2-2|.
TGTGCCAGCAGCTTAGGTGTACTAGCCACCGGGGAGCTGTTTTTT
CASSLGVLATGELFF
>TRBV9|TRBD1|TRBJ1-1|.
TGTGCCAGCAGCGTAGTGCAGGGACAGGGCACTGAAGCTTTCTTT
CASSVVQGQGTEAFF
>TRBV13|TRBD2|TRBJ2-3|once
TGTGCCAGCAGCGAAGCCGGGACTAGGGGCGCAGATACGCAGTATTTT
CASSEAGTRGADTQYF
>TRBV7-2|.|TRBJ1-2|.
TGTGCCAGCAGCTTATCACCGACTTATGGCTACACCTTC
CASSLSPTYGYTF
>TRBV30|.|TRBJ1-6|.
TGTGCCTGGAGTGTCGTCCAGGGGAATTCACCCCTCCACTTT
CAWSVVQGNSPLHF
>TRBV19|.|TRBJ2-6|.
TGTGCCAGTAGTATAGAAGGGGGCTCTGGGGCCAACGTCCTGACTTTC
CASSIEGGSGANVLTF
>TRBV5-4|TRBD1|TRBJ2-1|.
TGTGCCAGCACCACCGGGACAGGGACATACAATGAGCAGTTCTTC
CASTTGTGTYNEQFF
>TRBV19|.|TRBJ1-5|.
TGTGCCAGTAGTATAGTTGGGGCCAATCAGCCCCAGCATTTT
CASSIVGANQPQHF
>TRBV30|.|TRBJ2-7|.
TGTGCCTGGGGTAGGGGCCATCTAGGCTTC
CAWGRGHLGF
>TRBV7-6|.|TRBJ1-2|.
TGTGCCAGCAGCCCTACAGACAGCCCGAACTATGGCTACACCTTC
CASSPTDSPNYGYTF
>TRBV12-3/TRBV12-4|TRBD2|TRBJ2-3|.
TGTGCCAGTGGGACTAGCGGCACAGATACGCAGTATTTT
CASGTSGTDTQYF
>TRBV7-9|TRBD2|TRBJ2-1|few
TGTGCCAGCAGCTTCGGGGGGTACAATGAGCAGTTCTTC
CASSFGGYNEQFF
>TRBV10-3|TRBD1|TRBJ2-7|.
TGTGCCATCAGTGCGACAGGGGGCGAGCAGTACTTC
CAISATGGEQYF